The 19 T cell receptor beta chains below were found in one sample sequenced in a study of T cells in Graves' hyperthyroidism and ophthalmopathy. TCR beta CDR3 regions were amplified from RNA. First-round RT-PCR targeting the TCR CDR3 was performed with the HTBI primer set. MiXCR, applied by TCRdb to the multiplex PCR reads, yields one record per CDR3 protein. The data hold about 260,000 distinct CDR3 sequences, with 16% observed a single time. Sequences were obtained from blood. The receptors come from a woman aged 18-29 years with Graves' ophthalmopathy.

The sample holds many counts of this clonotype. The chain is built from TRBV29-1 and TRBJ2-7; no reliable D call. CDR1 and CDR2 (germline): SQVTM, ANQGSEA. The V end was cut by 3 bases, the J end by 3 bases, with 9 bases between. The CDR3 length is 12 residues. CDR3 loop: CSVETELYEQYF. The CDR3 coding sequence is TGCAGCGTTGAGACGGAACTCTACGAGCAGTACTTC.

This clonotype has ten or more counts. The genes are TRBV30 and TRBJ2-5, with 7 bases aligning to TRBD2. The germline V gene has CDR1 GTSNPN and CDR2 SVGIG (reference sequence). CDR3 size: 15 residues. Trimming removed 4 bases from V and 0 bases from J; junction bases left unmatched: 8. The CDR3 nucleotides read TGTGCCTGGACCCCCCTAGCGGCCCACCAAGAGACCCAGTACTTC. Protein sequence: CAWTPLAAHQETQYF.

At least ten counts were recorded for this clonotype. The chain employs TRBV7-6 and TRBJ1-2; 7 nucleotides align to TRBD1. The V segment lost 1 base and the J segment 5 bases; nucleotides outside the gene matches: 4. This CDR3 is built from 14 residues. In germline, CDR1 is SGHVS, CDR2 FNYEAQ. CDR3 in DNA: TGTGCCAGCAGCTTAGGACAGGGTGGATATGGCTACACCTTC. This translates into CASSLGQGGYGYTF.

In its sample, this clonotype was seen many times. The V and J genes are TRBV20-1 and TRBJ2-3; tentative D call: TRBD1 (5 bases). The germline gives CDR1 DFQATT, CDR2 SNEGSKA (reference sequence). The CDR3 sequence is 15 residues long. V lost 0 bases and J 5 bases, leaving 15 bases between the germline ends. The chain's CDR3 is CSARDDSLWGDTQYF. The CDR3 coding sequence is TGCAGTGCTAGAGACGACAGCCTCTGGGGAGATACGCAGTATTTT.

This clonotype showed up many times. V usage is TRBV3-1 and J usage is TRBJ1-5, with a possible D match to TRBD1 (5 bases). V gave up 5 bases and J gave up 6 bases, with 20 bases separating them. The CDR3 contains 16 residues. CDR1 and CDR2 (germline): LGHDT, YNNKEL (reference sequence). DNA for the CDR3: TGTGCCAGCAGCGACACCCCTGGGACTCGGGGTCAGCCCCAGCATTTT. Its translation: CASSDTPGTRGQPQHF. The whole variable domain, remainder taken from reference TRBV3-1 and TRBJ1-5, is DTAVSQTPKYLVTQMGNDKSIKCEQNLGHDTMYWYKQDSKKFLKIMFSYNNKELIINETVPNRFSPKSPDKAHLNLHINSLELGDSAVYFCASSDTPGTRGQPQHFGDGTRLSIL.

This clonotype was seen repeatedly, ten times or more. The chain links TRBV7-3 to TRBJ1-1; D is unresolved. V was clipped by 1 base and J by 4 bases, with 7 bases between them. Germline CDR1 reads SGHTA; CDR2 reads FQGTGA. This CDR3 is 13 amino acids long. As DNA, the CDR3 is TGTGCCAGCAGCTTAAACAGAGCCACTGAAGCTTTCTTT. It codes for CASSLNRATEAFF.

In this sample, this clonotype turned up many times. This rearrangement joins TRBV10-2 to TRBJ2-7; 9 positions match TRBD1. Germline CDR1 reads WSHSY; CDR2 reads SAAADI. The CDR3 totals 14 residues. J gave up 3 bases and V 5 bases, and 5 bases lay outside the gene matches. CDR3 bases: TGCGCCAGCAGTCCCCTGGACAGGGGCTACGAGCAGTACTTC. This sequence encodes CASSPLDRGYEQYF.

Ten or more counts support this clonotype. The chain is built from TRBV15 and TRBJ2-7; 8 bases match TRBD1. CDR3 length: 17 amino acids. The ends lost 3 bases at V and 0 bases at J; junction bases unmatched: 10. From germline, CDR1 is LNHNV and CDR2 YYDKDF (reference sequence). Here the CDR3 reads CATSRDTGGISSYEQYF. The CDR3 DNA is TGTGCCACCAGCAGGGATACAGGGGGAATTTCCTCCTACGAGCAGTACTTC.

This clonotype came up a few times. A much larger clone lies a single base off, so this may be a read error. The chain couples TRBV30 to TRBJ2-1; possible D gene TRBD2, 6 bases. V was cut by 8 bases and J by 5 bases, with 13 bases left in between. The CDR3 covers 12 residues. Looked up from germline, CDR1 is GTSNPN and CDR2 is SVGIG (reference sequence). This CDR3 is CAGGSGNNEQFF. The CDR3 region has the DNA TGTGCCGGGGGGTCCGGGAACAATGAGCAGTTCTTC.

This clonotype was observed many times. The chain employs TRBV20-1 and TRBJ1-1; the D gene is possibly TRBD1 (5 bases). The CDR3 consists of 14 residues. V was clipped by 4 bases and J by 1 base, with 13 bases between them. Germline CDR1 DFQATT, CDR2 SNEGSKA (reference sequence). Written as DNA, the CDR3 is TGCAGTGCTACGGGGCGGCCTAGGAACACTGAAGCTTTCTTT. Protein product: CSATGRPRNTEAFF.

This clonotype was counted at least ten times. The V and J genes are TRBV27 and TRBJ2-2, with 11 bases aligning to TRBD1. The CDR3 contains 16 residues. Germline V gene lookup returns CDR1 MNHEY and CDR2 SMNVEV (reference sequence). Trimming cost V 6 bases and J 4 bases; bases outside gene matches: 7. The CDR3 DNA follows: TGTGCCAGCAGACCCGGGACAGGGGGGGCCACCGGGGAGCTGTTTTTT. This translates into CASRPGTGGATGELFF.

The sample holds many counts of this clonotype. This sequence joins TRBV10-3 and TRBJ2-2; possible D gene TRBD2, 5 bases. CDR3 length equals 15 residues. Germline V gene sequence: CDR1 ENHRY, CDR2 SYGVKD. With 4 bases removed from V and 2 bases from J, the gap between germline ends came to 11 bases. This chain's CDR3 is CAISVRTPNTGELFF. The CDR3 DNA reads TGTGCCATCAGTGTAAGGACTCCTAACACCGGGGAGCTGTTTTTT.

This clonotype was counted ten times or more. As DNA, the CDR3 is TGCAGTGCTAGATCCGAAAGGGGCAGCTACAATGAGCAGTTCTTC. This translates into CSARSERGSYNEQFF. The chain recombines TRBV20-1 with TRBJ2-1; D perhaps matches TRBD1 (5 bases). CDR1 DFQATT and CDR2 SNEGSKA come from the germline V gene (reference sequence). The CDR3 runs 15 residues. Trimming removed 2 bases at V and 3 bases at J, with 14 bases between.

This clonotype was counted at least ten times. CDR3 amino acids: CASSQTGTGDPYF. The CDR3 DNA reads TGTGCCAGCAGCCAAACCGGGACAGGGGATCCGTATTTT. The chain uses TRBV3-1 and TRBJ2-3; 10 nucleotides align to TRBD1. Per the germline V gene, CDR1 is LGHDT and CDR2 is YNNKEL (reference sequence). The CDR3 has 13 amino acids. Trimming cost V 2 bases and J 14 bases; bases outside gene matches: 7.

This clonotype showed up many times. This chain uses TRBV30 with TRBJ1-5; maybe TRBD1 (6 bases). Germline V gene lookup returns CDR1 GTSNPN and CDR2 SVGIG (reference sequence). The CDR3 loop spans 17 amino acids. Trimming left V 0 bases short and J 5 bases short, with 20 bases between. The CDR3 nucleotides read TGTGCCTGGAGTGTACCATTGGGACAACTAAAGTATCAGCCCCAGCATTTT. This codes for CAWSVPLGQLKYQPQHF.

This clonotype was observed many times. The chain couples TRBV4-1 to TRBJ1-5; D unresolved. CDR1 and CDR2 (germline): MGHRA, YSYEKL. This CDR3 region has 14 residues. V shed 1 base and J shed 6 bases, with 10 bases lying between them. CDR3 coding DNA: TGCGCCAGCAGCCAAGGGCCCTGGGTTCAGCCCCAGCATTTT. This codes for CASSQGPWVQPQHF.

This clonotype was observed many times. This chain's CDR3 is CATSDSGDYNEQFF. The CDR3 coding sequence is TGTGCCACCAGTGATAGCGGGGACTACAATGAGCAGTTCTTC. The J gene is TRBJ2-1, the V gene TRBV24-1; 7 nucleotides line up with TRBD2. After removal of 3 bases from V and 3 bases from J, the junction contained 1 base not matched to a gene. CDR3 length equals 14 residues. Germline V gives CDR1 KGHDR, CDR2 SFDVKD.

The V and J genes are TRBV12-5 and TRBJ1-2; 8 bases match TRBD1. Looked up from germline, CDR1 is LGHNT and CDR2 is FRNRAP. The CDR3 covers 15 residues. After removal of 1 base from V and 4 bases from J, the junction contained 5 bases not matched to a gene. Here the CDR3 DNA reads TGTGCTAGTGGTTTGGACTGGGACAGGATCTATGGCTACACCTTC. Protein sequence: CASGLDWDRIYGYTF.

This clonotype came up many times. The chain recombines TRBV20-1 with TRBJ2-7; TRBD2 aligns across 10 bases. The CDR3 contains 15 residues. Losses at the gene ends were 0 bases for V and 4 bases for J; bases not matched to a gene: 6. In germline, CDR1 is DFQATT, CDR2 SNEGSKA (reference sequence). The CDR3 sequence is CSAREEAGGLYEQYF. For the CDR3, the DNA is TGCAGTGCTAGAGAGGAAGCGGGAGGGCTTTACGAGCAGTACTTC.